These 3 T cell receptor beta chains were all obtained from the same sample, sequenced in a study of CD8 T cells in ankylosing spondylitis. One entry per CDR3 protein, called by TCRdb with MiXCR from the 5' RACE reads. The table has just over 300,000 distinct CDR3 sequences, less than 25% seen once. Material for sequencing was blood, either unsorted or a sorted T cell fraction (not recorded which). The source of these receptors is a female donor with ankylosing spondylitis or in good health (not recorded which).

This clonotype was detected many times. V is TRBV20-1 and J is TRBJ2-7; 7 bases match TRBD2. V was clipped by 3 bases and J by 5 bases; unmatched bases: 13. This CDR3 comprises 15 residues. Per germline, CDR1 DFQATT and CDR2 SNEGSKA (reference sequence). The CDR3 DNA is TGCAGTGCTAGCGGGACCCTAGCGGTGGGGGACGAGCAGTACTTC. As protein: CSASGTLAVGDEQYF.

This clonotype was seen only a few times. The chain couples TRBV6-1 to TRBJ2-2, with D unclear. Germline V gene sequence: CDR1 MNHNS, CDR2 SASEGT. This CDR3 comprises 13 residues. Deletions cut 8 bases from V and 7 bases from J, with 14 bases between. The DNA for the CDR3 is TGTGCCAGCGCATCGGGTCGGTTCGGGGAGCTGTTTTTT. Its translation is CASASGRFGELFF.

This chain connects TRBV7-2 to TRBJ2-1; D is ambiguous. The V gene's germline CDR1 is SGHTA and CDR2 FQGNSA. Trimming removed 3 bases at V and 11 bases at J, with 8 bases between. CDR3 size: 11 residues. The CDR3 bases are TGTGCCAGCAGCTTCACTCGAAAGCAGTTCTTC. Its protein is CASSFTRKQFF.